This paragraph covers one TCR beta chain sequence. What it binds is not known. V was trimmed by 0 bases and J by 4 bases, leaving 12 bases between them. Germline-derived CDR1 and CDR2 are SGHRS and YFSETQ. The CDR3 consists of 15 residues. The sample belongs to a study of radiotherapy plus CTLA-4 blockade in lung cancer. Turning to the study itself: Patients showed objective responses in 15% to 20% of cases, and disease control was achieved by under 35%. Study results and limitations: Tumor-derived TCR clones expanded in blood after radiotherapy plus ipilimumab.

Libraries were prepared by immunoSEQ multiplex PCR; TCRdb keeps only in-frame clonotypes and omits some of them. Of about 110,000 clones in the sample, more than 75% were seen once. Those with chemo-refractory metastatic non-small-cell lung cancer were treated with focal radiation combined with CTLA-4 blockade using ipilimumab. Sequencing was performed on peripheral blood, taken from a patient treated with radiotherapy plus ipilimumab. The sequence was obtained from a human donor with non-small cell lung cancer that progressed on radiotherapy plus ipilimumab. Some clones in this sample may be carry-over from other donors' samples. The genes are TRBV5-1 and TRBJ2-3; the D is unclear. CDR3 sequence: CASSLGGLFPDTQYF. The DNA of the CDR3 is TGCGCCAGCAGCTTGGGAGGTTTGTTCCCAGATACGCAGTATTTT. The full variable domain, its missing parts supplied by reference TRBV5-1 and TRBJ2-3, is KAGVTQTPRYLIKTRGQQVTLSCSPISGHRSVSWYQQTPGQGLQFLFEYFSETQRNKGNFPGRFSGRQFSNSRSEMNVSTLELGDSALYLCASSLGGLFPDTQYFGPGTRLTVL.